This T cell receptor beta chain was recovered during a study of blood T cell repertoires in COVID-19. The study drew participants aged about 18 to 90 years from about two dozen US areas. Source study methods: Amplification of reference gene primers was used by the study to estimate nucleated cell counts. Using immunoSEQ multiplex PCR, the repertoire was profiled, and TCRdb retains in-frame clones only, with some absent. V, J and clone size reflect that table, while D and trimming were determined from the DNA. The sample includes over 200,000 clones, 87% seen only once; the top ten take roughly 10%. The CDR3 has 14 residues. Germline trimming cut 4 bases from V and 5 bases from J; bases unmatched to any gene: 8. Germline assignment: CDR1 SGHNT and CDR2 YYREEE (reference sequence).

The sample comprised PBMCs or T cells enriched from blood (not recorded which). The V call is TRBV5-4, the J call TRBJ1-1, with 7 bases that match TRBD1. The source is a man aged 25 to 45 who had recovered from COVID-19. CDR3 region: CASSIGQAWTEAFF. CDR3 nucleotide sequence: TGTGCCAGCAGCATTGGACAGGCTTGGACTGAAGCTTTCTTT.